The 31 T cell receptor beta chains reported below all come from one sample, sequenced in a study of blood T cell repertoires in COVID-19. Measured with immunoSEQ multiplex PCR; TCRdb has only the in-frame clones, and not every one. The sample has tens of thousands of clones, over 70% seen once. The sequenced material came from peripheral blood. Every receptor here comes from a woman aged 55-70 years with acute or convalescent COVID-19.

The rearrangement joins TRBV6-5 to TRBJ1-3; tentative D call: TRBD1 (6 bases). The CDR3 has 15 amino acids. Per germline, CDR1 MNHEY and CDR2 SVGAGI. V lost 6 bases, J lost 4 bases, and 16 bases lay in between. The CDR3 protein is CASSLGAGTGNTIYF. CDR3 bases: TGTGCCAGCAGCCTGGGGGCAGGGACCGGAAACACCATATATTTT.

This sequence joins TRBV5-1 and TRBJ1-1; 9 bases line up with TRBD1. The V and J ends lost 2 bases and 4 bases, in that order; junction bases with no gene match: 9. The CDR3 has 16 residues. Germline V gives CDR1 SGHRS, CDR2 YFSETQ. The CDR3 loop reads CASSLTDRGGGTEAFF. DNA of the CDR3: TGCGCCAGCAGCTTAACGGACAGGGGTGGTGGCACTGAAGCTTTCTTT.

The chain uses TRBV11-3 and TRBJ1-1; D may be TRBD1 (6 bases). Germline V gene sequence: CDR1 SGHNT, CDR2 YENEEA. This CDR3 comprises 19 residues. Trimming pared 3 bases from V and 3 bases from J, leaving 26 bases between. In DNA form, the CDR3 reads TGTGCCAGCAGCTTCCGGCCACTAACAGGGTTTAGCTGGGACACTGAAGCTTTCTTT. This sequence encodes CASSFRPLTGFSWDTEAFF.

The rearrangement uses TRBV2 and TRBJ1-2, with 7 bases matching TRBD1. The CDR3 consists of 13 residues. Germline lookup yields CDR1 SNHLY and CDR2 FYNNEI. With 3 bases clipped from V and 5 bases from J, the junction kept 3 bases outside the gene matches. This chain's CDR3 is CASSDDREYGYTF. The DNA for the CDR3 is TGTGCCAGCAGTGACGACAGGGAATATGGCTACACCTTC.

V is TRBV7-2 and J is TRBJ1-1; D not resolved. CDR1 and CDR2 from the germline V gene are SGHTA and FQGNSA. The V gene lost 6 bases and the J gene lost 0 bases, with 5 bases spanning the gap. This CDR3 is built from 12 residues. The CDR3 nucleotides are TGTGCCAGCAGGCTAATGAACACTGAAGCTTTCTTT. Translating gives CASRLMNTEAFF.

DNA of the CDR3: TGTGCCAGCAGCTTAAATAGTTACACCGGGGAGCTGTTTTTT. Protein sequence: CASSLNSYTGELFF. This chain uses TRBV7-6 with TRBJ2-2; D is ambiguous. V gave up 2 bases and J gave up 3 bases, with 7 bases separating them. Germline V gives CDR1 SGHVS, CDR2 FNYEAQ. The CDR3 length is 14 residues.

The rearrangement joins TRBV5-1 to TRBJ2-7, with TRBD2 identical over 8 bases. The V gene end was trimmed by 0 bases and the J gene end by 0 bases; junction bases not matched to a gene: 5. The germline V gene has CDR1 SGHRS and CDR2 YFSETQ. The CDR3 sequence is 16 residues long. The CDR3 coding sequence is TGCGCCAGCAGCTTGGAGTCGGGAGGGAGCTCCTACGAGCAGTACTTC. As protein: CASSLESGGSSYEQYF.

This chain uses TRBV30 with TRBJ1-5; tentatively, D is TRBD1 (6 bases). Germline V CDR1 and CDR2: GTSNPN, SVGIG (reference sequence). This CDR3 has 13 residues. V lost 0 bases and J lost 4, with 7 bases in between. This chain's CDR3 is CAWSVGGNQPQHF. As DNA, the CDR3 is TGTGCCTGGAGTGTAGGGGGTAATCAGCCCCAGCATTTT.

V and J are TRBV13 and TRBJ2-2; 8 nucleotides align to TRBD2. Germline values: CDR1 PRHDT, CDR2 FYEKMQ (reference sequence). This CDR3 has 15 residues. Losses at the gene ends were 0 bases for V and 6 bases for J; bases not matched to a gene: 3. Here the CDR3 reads CASSLGGRAAGELFF. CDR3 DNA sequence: TGTGCCAGCAGCTTAGGCGGGAGGGCCGCCGGGGAGCTGTTTTTT.

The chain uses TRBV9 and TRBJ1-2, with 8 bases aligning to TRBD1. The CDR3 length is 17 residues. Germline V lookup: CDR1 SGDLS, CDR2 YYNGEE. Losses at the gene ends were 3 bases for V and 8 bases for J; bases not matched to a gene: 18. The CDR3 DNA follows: TGTGCCAGCAGCGGATCGGTTCCCGGGACAGGAGGTAGGGGCTACACCTTC. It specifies CASSGSVPGTGGRGYTF.

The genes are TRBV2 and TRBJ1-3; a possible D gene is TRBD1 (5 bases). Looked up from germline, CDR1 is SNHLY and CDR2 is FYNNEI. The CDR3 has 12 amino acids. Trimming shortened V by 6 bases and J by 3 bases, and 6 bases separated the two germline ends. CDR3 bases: TGTGCCAGCAGCGACAGTGGAAACACCATATATTTT. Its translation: CASSDSGNTIYF.

This CDR3 is CASSLYASGSPLKNEQFF. The CDR3 region has the DNA TGTGCCAGCAGCCTCTACGCTAGCGGGAGTCCTCTTAAGAATGAGCAGTTCTTC. V and J are TRBV9 and TRBJ2-1, with 10 bases matching TRBD2. This CDR3 has 18 amino acids. CDR1 SGDLS and CDR2 YYNGEE come from the germline V gene. Losses at the gene ends were 4 bases for V and 7 bases for J; bases not matched to a gene: 17.

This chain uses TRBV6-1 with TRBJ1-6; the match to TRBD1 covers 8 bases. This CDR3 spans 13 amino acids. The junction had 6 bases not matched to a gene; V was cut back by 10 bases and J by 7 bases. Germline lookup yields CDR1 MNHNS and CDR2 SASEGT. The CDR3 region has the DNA TGTGCCATCCGACAGGGGACCAATTCACCCCTCCACTTT. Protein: CAIRQGTNSPLHF.

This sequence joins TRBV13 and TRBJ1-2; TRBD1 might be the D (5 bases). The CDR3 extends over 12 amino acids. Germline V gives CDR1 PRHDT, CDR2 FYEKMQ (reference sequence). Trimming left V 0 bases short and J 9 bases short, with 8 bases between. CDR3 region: CASSLGQESYTF. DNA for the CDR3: TGTGCCAGCAGCTTAGGACAGGAGAGCTACACCTTC.

Here the CDR3 DNA reads TGTGCCAGCAGCCCAACCCTTAGCGGGAGCGGGTACGAGCAGTACTTC. It specifies CASSPTLSGSGYEQYF. The chain is built from TRBV5-4 and TRBJ2-7, with TRBD2 matching over 9 bases. The germline V gene encodes CDR1 SGHNT and CDR2 YYREEE (reference sequence). The CDR3 is 16 residues long. J was trimmed by 4 bases and V by 4 bases; bases with no gene match: 12.

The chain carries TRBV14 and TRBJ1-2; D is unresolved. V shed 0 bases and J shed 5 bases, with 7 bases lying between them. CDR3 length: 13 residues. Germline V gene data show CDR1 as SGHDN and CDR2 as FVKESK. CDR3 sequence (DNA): TGTGCCAGCAGCCAAGACAGGCCGTATGGCTACACCTTC. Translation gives CASSQDRPYGYTF.

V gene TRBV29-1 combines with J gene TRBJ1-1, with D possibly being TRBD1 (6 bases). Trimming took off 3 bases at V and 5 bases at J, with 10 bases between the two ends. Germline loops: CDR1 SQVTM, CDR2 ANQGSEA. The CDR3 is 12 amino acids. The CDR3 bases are TGCAGCGTTGATCGTACAGGGACTGAAGCTTTCTTT. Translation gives CSVDRTGTEAFF.

The CDR3 here is CASSDKQGVPSNQPQHF. The CDR3 coding sequence is TGTGCCAGCAGCGACAAACAGGGGGTCCCTAGCAATCAGCCCCAGCATTTT. The chain couples TRBV5-4 to TRBJ1-5, with 8 bases lining up with TRBD1. Trimming took 4 bases from V and 0 from J; bases not matched to a gene: 9. CDR3 length equals 17 residues. The germline gives CDR1 SGHNT, CDR2 YYREEE (reference sequence). The full variable domain, with the rest looked up from reference TRBV5-4 and TRBJ1-5, is ETGVTQSPTHLIKTRGQQVTLRCSSQSGHNTVSWYQQALGQGPQFIFQYYREEENGRGNFPPRFSGLQFPNYSSELNVNALELDDSALYLCASSDKQGVPSNQPQHFGDGTRLSIL.

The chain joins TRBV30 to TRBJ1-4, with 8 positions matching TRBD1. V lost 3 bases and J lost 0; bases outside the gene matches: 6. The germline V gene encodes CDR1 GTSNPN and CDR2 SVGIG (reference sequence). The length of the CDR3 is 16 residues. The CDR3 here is CAWRRQGTTTNEKLFF. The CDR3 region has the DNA TGTGCCTGGAGACGACAGGGGACTACAACTAATGAAAAACTGTTTTTT.

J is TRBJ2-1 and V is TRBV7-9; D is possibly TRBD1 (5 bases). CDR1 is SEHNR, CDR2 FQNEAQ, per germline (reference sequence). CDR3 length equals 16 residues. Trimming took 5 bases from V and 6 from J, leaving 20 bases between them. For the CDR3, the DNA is TGTGCCAGCAGCCCACTTCCTCCAGGGCAAGGCAATGAGCAGTTCTTC. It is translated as CASSPLPPGQGNEQFF.

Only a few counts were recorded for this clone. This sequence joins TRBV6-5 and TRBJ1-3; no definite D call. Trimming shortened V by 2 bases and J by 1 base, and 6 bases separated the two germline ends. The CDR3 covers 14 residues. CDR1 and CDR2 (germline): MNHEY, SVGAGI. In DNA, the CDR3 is TGTGCCAGCAGTTACATCCAGTCTGGAAACACCATATATTTT. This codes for CASSYIQSGNTIYF.

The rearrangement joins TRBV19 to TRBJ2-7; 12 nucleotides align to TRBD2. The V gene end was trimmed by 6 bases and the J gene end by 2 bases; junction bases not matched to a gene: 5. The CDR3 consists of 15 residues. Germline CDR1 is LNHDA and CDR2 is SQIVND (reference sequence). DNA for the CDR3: TGTGCCAGTAGCCAAGGACTAGCGGGAACCTACGAGCAGTACTTC. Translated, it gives CASSQGLAGTYEQYF.

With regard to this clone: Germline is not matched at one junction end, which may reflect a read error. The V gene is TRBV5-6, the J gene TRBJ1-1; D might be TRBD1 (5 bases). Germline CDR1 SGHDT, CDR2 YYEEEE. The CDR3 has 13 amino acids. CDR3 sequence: CASSLAGNSEAFF. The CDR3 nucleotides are TGTGCCAGCAGCTTGGCAGGGAACTCTGAAGCTTTCTTT.

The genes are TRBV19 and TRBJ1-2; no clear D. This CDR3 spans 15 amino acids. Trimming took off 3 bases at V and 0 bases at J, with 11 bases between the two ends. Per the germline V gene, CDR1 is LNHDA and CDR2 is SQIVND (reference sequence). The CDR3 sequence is CASSILLAANYGYTF. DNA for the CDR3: TGTGCCAGTAGTATCCTCCTGGCGGCTAACTATGGCTACACCTTC. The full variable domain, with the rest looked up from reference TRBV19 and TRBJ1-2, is DGGITQSPKYLFRKEGQNVTLSCEQNLNHDAMYWYRQDPGQGLRLIYYSQIVNDFQKGDIAEGYSVSREKKESFPLTVTSAQKNPTAFYLCASSILLAANYGYTFGSGTRLTVV.

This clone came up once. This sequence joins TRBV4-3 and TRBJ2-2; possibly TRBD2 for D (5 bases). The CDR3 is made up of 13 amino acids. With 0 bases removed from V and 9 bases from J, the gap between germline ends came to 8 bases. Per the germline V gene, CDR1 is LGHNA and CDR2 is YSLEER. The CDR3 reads CASSQDAGRELFF. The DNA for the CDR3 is TGCGCCAGCAGCCAAGATGCGGGCCGGGAGCTGTTTTTT.

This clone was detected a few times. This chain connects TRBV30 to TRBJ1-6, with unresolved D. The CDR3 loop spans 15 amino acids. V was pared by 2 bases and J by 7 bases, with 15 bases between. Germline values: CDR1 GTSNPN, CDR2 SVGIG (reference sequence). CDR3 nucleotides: TGTGCCTGGAGTTTAGGCGTAACAGCAAATTCACCCCTCCACTTT. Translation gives CAWSLGVTANSPLHF. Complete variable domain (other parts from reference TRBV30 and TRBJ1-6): SQTIHQWPATLVQPVGSPLSLECTVEGTSNPNLYWYRQAAGRGLQLLFYSVGIGQISSEVPQNLSASRPQDRQFILSSKKLLLSDSGFYLCAWSLGVTANSPLHFGNGTRLTVT.

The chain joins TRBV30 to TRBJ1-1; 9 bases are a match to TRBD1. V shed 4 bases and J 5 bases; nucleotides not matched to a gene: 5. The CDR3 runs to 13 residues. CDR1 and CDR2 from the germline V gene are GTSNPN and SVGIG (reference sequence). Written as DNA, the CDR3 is TGTGCCTGGATGGGACAGGGAAATACTGAAGCTTTCTTT. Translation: CAWMGQGNTEAFF.

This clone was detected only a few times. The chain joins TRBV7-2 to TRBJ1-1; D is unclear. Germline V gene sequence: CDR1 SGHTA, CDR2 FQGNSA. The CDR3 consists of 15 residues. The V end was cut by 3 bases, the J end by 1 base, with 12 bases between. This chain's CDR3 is CASSLFPQPNTEAFF. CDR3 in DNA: TGTGCCAGCAGCTTGTTCCCACAGCCGAACACTGAAGCTTTCTTT.

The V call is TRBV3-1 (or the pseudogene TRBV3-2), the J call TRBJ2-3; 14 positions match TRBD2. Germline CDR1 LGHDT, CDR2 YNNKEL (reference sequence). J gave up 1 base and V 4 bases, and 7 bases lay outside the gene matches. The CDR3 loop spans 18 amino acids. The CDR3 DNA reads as TGTGCCAGCAGCCGCCCGGGACTAGCGGGAGACGGCACAGATACGCAGTATTTT. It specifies CASSRPGLAGDGTDTQYF.

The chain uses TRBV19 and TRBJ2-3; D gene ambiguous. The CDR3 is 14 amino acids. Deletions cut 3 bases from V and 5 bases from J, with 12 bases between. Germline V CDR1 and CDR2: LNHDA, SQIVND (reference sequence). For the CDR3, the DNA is TGTGCCAGTAGTATCTCTCGCCCGAGAGATACGCAGTATTTT. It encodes CASSISRPRDTQYF. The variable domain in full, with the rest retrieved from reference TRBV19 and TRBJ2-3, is DGGITQSPKYLFRKEGQNVTLSCEQNLNHDAMYWYRQDPGQGLRLIYYSQIVNDFQKGDIAEGYSVSREKKESFPLTVTSAQKNPTAFYLCASSISRPRDTQYFGPGTRLTVL.

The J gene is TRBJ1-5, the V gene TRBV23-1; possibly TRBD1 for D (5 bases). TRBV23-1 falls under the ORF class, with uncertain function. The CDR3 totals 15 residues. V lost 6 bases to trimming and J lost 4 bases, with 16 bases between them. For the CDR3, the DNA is TGCGCCAGCAGATGCCGCGACAGCTCTAATCAGCCCCAGCATTTT. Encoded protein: CASRCRDSSNQPQHF.